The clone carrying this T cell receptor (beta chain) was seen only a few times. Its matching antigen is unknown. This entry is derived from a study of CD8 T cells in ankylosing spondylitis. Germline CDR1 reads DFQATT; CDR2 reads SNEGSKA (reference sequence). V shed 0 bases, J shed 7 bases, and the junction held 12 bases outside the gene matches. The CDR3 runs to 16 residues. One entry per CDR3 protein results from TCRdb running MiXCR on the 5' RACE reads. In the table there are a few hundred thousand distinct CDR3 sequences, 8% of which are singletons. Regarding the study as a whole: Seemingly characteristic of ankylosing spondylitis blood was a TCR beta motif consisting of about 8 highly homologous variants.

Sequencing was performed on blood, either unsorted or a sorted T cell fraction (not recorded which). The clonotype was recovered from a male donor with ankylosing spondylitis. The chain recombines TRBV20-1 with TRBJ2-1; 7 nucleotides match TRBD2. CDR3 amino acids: CSARDDVLAETNEQFF. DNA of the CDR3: TGCAGTGCTAGAGATGACGTGCTAGCGGAGACTAATGAGCAGTTCTTC.